These 26 T cell receptor beta chains came from one sample sequenced in a study of cytomegalovirus exposure and HLA in healthy donors. The primer mix had 60 Vbeta and 13 Jbeta primers. Some clones are missing from TCRdb's copy, which holds only in-frame ones; the method was immunoSEQ multiplex PCR. The sample has about 250,000 clones, approximately 91% seen once. Sequencing input: PBMCs. These receptors were collected from a girl aged 2 to 10 in good health and CMV-seronegative.

The V gene is TRBV6-5, the J gene TRBJ2-3; TRBD1 agrees at 9 bases. J gave up 3 bases and V 0 bases, and 4 bases lay outside the gene matches. Germline V CDR1 and CDR2: MNHEY, SVGAGI. This CDR3 has 16 amino acids. CDR3 residues: CASSYSFGTGTDTQYF. CDR3 DNA: TGTGCCAGCAGTTACTCGTTCGGGACAGGGACAGATACGCAGTATTTT.

V and J are TRBV30 and TRBJ1-6; 7 bases fit TRBD1. The CDR3 is 16 amino acids. The germline CDR1 and CDR2 sequences are GTSNPN and SVGIG (reference sequence). The trim removed 1 base at V and 11 bases at J, leaving 14 bases unmatched. The CDR3 DNA sequence: TGTGCCTGGAGTGAAGGAGGGGGCGGAATCAGTGCACCCCTCCACTTT. This gives the protein CAWSEGGGGISAPLHF.

This chain joins TRBV5-4 and TRBJ2-1, with 13 bases matching TRBD2. Looked up from germline, CDR1 is SGHNT and CDR2 is YYREEE (reference sequence). J lost 4 bases, V lost 3 bases, and 7 bases had no gene match. This CDR3 contains 17 residues. This chain's CDR3 is CASSSKLAGGTYNEQFF. As DNA, the CDR3 is TGTGCCAGCAGCTCAAAACTAGCGGGAGGGACGTACAATGAGCAGTTCTTC.

The chain employs TRBV2 and TRBJ2-3; 14 bases agree with TRBD2. Germline V gives CDR1 SNHLY, CDR2 FYNNEI. The V segment lost 7 bases and the J segment 0 bases; nucleotides outside the gene matches: 3. The CDR3 runs 16 residues. DNA of the CDR3: TGTGCCAGCAAGACTAGCGGGGGGGTCAGCACAGATACGCAGTATTTT. The encoded protein is CASKTSGGVSTDTQYF. Based on the CDR3 plus reference TRBV2 and TRBJ2-3, the full variable domain is EPEVTQTPSHQVTQMGQEVILRCVPISNHLYFYWYRQILGQKVEFLVSFYNNEISEKSEIFDDQFSVERPDGSNFTLKIRSTKLEDSAMYFCASKTSGGVSTDTQYFGPGTRLTVL.

This rearrangement joins TRBV15 to TRBJ2-5; the match to TRBD2 covers 10 bases. J lost 2 bases, V lost 1 base, and 4 bases had no gene match. This CDR3 region has 16 residues. Germline V gene data show CDR1 as LNHNV and CDR2 as YYDKDF (reference sequence). DNA for the CDR3: TGTGCCACCAGCAGAGTCCTAGCGGGGGCGCAAGAGACCCAGTACTTC. Its translation is CATSRVLAGAQETQYF.

The genes are TRBV4-1 and TRBJ2-7; 8 nucleotides align to TRBD1. Losses at the gene ends were 2 bases for V and 7 bases for J; bases not matched to a gene: 4. Germline V gene data show CDR1 as MGHRA and CDR2 as YSYEKL. There are 13 residues in the CDR3. CDR3 bases: TGCGCCAGCAGCCAACCTGACAGGGGAGAGCAGTACTTC. Translation gives CASSQPDRGEQYF.

The rearrangement links TRBV7-9 to TRBJ2-7, with TRBD1 as a possible D gene (6 bases). The CDR3 totals 16 residues. Germline CDR1 reads SEHNR; CDR2 reads FQNEAQ (reference sequence). V lost 5 bases and J 1 base, leaving 18 bases between the germline ends. CDR3 sequence: CASSTGRDKQSYEQYF. In DNA form, the CDR3 reads TGTGCCAGCAGCACCGGCCGGGACAAGCAGTCCTACGAGCAGTACTTC.

The chain uses TRBV5-4 and TRBJ2-5; TRBD2 matches 15 bases. The CDR3 runs 17 residues. Per germline, CDR1 SGHNT and CDR2 YYREEE (reference sequence). With V trimmed by 1 base and J by 2 bases, 3 bases remained unmatched. The CDR3 sequence is CASSLFGLAGGQETQYF. The CDR3 bases are TGTGCCAGCAGCTTGTTCGGACTAGCGGGAGGGCAAGAGACCCAGTACTTC.

The chain has TRBV5-4 and TRBJ1-2; weak D call: TRBD1 (6 bases). CDR3 length: 16 amino acids. Germline CDR1 and CDR2: SGHNT and YYREEE (reference sequence). V was trimmed by 3 bases and J by 4 bases, leaving 19 bases between them. CDR3 bases: TGTGCCAGCAGCTCTTACCCCAGGGGCAGGGGCTATGGCTACACCTTC. It specifies CASSSYPRGRGYGYTF.

The rearrangement joins TRBV6-5 to TRBJ1-6; 8 nucleotides align to TRBD1. The ends lost 10 bases at V and 10 bases at J; junction bases unmatched: 9. There are 13 residues in the CDR3. CDR1 and CDR2 (germline): MNHEY, SVGAGI. As DNA, the CDR3 is TGTGCCACCACCGGACAGGGCTGGTCACCCCTCCACTTT. This codes for CATTGQGWSPLHF.

The V and J genes are TRBV28 and TRBJ1-5; TRBD1 aligns across 8 bases. This CDR3 region has 17 residues. The V gene end was trimmed by 1 base and the J gene end by 1 base; junction bases not matched to a gene: 6. Germline values: CDR1 MDHEN, CDR2 SYDVKM. CDR3 residues: CASSLSLGQGSNQPQHF. The CDR3 DNA reads as TGTGCCAGCAGTTTATCCCTAGGACAGGGAAGCAATCAGCCCCAGCATTTT.

The chain recombines TRBV27 with TRBJ1-6, with D maybe TRBD1 (6 bases). The CDR3 is 15 amino acids. Germline loops: CDR1 MNHEY, CDR2 SMNVEV (reference sequence). Deletions cut 6 bases from V and 0 bases from J, with 9 bases between. The DNA for the CDR3 is TGTGCCAGCAGCCCGGACAGCTCCTATAATTCACCCCTCCACTTT. Encoded protein: CASSPDSSYNSPLHF.

This chain uses TRBV30 with TRBJ2-7, with D unresolved. Germline CDR1 and CDR2: GTSNPN and SVGIG (reference sequence). V was clipped by 0 bases and J by 4 bases, with 16 bases between them. The CDR3 consists of 15 residues. CDR3 protein: CAWSVGPARRYEQYF. Here the CDR3 DNA reads TGTGCCTGGAGTGTTGGTCCGGCTAGAAGGTACGAGCAGTACTTC. Using reference TRBV30 and TRBJ2-7 for the parts outside the CDR3, the full variable domain is SQTIHQWPATLVQPVGSPLSLECTVEGTSNPNLYWYRQAAGRGLQLLFYSVGIGQISSEVPQNLSASRPQDRQFILSSKKLLLSDSGFYLCAWSVGPARRYEQYFGPGTRLTVT.

The CDR3, as DNA: TGTGCCAGTAGTATCGATGGGGGCGCCGACACTGAAGCTTTCTTT. The encoded protein is CASSIDGGADTEAFF. The chain uses TRBV19 and TRBJ1-1; a possible D gene is TRBD1 (6 bases). The CDR3 is 15 residues long. With 3 bases removed from V and 3 bases from J, the gap between germline ends came to 14 bases. Germline V lookup: CDR1 LNHDA, CDR2 SQIVND (reference sequence).

This chain uses TRBV12-5 with TRBJ1-2; D is uncertain. The CDR3 spans 13 residues. V was trimmed by 0 bases and J by 8 bases, leaving 10 bases between them. From germline, CDR1 is LGHNT and CDR2 FRNRAP. CDR3 nucleotides: TGTGCTAGTGGTTTGGTGTGGGGAGAGGGCTACACCTTC. Translating gives CASGLVWGEGYTF.

The rearrangement joins TRBV11-2 to TRBJ1-4, with 11 bases matching TRBD1. V gave up 2 bases and J gave up 6 bases; unmatched junction bases: 2. Looked up from germline, CDR1 is SGHAT and CDR2 is FQNNGV. The CDR3 is 15 amino acids. The CDR3 loop is CASSLWTGGHEKLFF. CDR3 nucleotides: TGTGCCAGCAGCTTATGGACAGGGGGCCATGAAAAACTGTTTTTT.

The gene calls are TRBV19 and TRBJ2-1, with unresolved D. CDR1 is LNHDA and CDR2 is SQIVND in the germline V gene (reference sequence). Trimming cost V 1 base and J 4 bases, with 11 bases left between them. This CDR3 has 15 residues. The CDR3 loop is CASSIAHVRYNEQFF. In DNA form, the CDR3 reads TGTGCCAGTAGTATAGCCCACGTGAGGTACAATGAGCAGTTCTTC.

Only one count was recorded for this clone. The gene calls are TRBV6-1 and TRBJ1-6, with D unresolved. The CDR3 has 15 amino acids. Germline CDR1 and CDR2: MNHNS and SASEGT. V lost 4 bases to trimming and J lost 5 bases, with 12 bases between them. The CDR3 loop is CASSATTGNNSPLHF. As DNA, the CDR3 is TGTGCCAGCAGTGCCACGACGGGAAATAATTCACCCCTCCACTTT.

A single count supports this clone. This chain joins TRBV12-5 and TRBJ2-7; TRBD2 aligns across 8 bases. The CDR3 totals 16 residues. The junction had 14 bases not matched to a gene; V was cut back by 5 bases and J by 5 bases. Germline-derived CDR1 and CDR2 are LGHNT and FRNRAP. CDR3 bases: TGTGCTAGTGGTCTACGCACGGGGGGGGATGGTCACGAGCAGTACTTC. As protein: CASGLRTGGDGHEQYF.

This chain links TRBV5-1 with TRBJ1-2, with TRBD1 matching over 7 bases. The CDR3 totals 15 residues. Per the germline V gene, CDR1 is SGHRS and CDR2 is YFSETQ. V trimming: 3 bases; J trimming: 3 bases; junction bases outside the gene matches: 8. The CDR3 coding sequence is TGCGCCAGCAGCTCCTCGACAGGGCGGCACTATGGCTACACCTTC. Its translation is CASSSSTGRHYGYTF.

The chain has TRBV6-5 and TRBJ1-4; D perhaps matches TRBD1 (5 bases). Germline V lookup: CDR1 MNHEY, CDR2 SVGAGI. V was trimmed by 8 bases and J by 11 bases, leaving 24 bases between them. This CDR3 spans 15 amino acids. The CDR3 coding sequence is TGTGCCAGCTCATCTGGGGCAGGGCCATTATCGAAACTGTTTTTT. Translated, it gives CASSSGAGPLSKLFF.

The gene calls are TRBV19 and TRBJ1-5; D is unclear. The germline gives CDR1 LNHDA, CDR2 SQIVND (reference sequence). Trimming shortened V by 2 bases and J by 6 bases, and 8 bases separated the two germline ends. This CDR3 comprises 13 residues. This chain's CDR3 is CASSINAGQPQHF. In nucleotides, the CDR3 is TGTGCCAGTAGTATAAACGCGGGTCAGCCCCAGCATTTT.

This clone was seen a single time. The chain carries TRBV6-5 and TRBJ2-6, with no clear D. The CDR3 sequence is 14 residues long. The V gene lost 2 bases and the J gene lost 2 bases, with 4 bases spanning the gap. CDR1 MNHEY and CDR2 SVGAGI come from the germline V gene. The CDR3 sequence is CASSYRAGANVLTF. The CDR3 DNA reads as TGTGCCAGCAGTTACCGCGCTGGGGCCAACGTCCTGACTTTC.

The chain combines TRBV11-2 with TRBJ2-7; TRBD1 is a possible D gene (5 bases). V lost 1 base and J 5 bases, leaving 15 bases between the germline ends. The germline V gene has CDR1 SGHAT and CDR2 FQNNGV. The CDR3 is made up of 15 amino acids. The CDR3: CASSLVAGPGDEQYF. The CDR3 coding sequence is TGTGCCAGCAGCTTAGTAGCAGGGCCAGGCGACGAGCAGTACTTC.

The chain combines TRBV27 with TRBJ1-1; D unclear. Looked up from germline, CDR1 is MNHEY and CDR2 is SMNVEV (reference sequence). This CDR3 comprises 13 residues. The germline V and J ends were trimmed by 5 bases and 5 bases, with 12 bases remaining between them. The CDR3 bases are TGTGCCAGCAGTCAAATCCGAGGTACTGAAGCTTTCTTT. It yields the protein CASSQIRGTEAFF.

This chain uses TRBV19 with TRBJ1-2; D is possibly TRBD1 (5 bases). The V end was cut by 3 bases, the J end by 2 bases, with 13 bases between. This CDR3 is built from 15 residues. Per the germline V gene, CDR1 is LNHDA and CDR2 is SQIVND (reference sequence). In nucleotides, the CDR3 is TGTGCCAGTAGTATGATGCGCAGGGAAAACTATGGCTACACCTTC. Translated: CASSMMRRENYGYTF.